This T cell receptor beta chain is drawn from a study of blood T cell repertoires in COVID-19. For the study at large: The United States, Italy and Spain supplied acute and convalescent COVID-19 samples.

Assay: immunoSEQ multiplex PCR; the TCRdb copy retains only in-frame clones and omits some. Of some 96,000 clones in the sample, about nine tenths are singletons; the top ten hold approximately 2.2%. The CDR3 totals 22 residues. Trimming took 1 base from V and 6 from J; bases not matched to a gene: 21. The sample comprised peripheral blood. The TCR comes from a middle-aged man with active COVID-19. The chain uses TRBV23-1 and TRBJ1-6; 10 bases agree with TRBD1. TRBV23-1 is an ORF for which the function is uncertain. The CDR3 reads CASSQFIFRENRQGAGNSPLHF. In nucleotides, the CDR3 is TGCGCCAGCAGTCAATTTATCTTTCGGGAAAATCGACAGGGGGCGGGTAATTCACCCCTCCACTTT.